A selection of T cell receptor beta chains follows, all from one sample in a study of blood T cell repertoires in COVID-19. The data were produced by immunoSEQ multiplex PCR, yet TCRdb's version contains in-frame clones alone and is incomplete. Here the sample spans 180,000 or so clones, nearly 90% being singletons. Specimen: peripheral blood. The receptors shown here come from a middle-aged man with acute or convalescent COVID-19. CDR3s include the opening cysteine and the closing phenylalanine or tryptophan. Each record gives: V gene, D gene, clone size, J gene, CDR3 DNA, CDR3 protein. A D gene is named only where the DNA matches it firmly. Where a row states a size, it is once, few, many or the class of an expanded clone; other rows omit it.

v_gene: TRBV28
d_gene: -
abundance: -
j_gene: TRBJ1-6
CDR3nt: TGTGCCAGCAGTTTCAGAGGAGTCTATACCCCCCTCCACTTT
CDR3aa: CASSFRGVYTPLHF

v_gene: TRBV25-1
d_gene: TRBD2
abundance: -
j_gene: TRBJ2-4
CDR3nt: TGTGCCAGCAGTGATGGTCTAGCGGGGGGGATAGCCAAAAACATTCAGTACTTC
CDR3aa: CASSDGLAGGIAKNIQYF

v_gene: TRBV7-2
d_gene: -
abundance: -
j_gene: TRBJ1-4
CDR3nt: TGTGCCAGCAGCTTCGGACAGAAAGCAACTAATGAAAAACTGTTTTTT
CDR3aa: CASSFGQKATNEKLFF

v_gene: TRBV7-2
d_gene: TRBD2
abundance: -
j_gene: TRBJ2-3
CDR3nt: TGTGCCAGCAGCTTGACTAGCGGGGGGGCAGATACGCAGTATTTT
CDR3aa: CASSLTSGGADTQYF

v_gene: TRBV4-2
d_gene: -
abundance: -
j_gene: TRBJ1-2
CDR3nt: TGTGCCAGCAGCACAGCTCAGGCCAGATTGGATGGCTACACCTTC
CDR3aa: CASSTAQARLDGYTF

v_gene: TRBV7-8
d_gene: -
abundance: once
j_gene: TRBJ1-1
CDR3nt: TGTGCCAGCAGCTCACAGGGTTGGTCCGACACTGAAGCTTTCTTT
CDR3aa: CASSSQGWSDTEAFF

v_gene: TRBV7-2
d_gene: -
abundance: -
j_gene: TRBJ2-3
CDR3nt: TGTGCCAGCAGTGTTGCTAGAGTTTTAGATTCGCAGTATTTT
CDR3aa: CASSVARVLDSQYF

v_gene: TRBV6-5
d_gene: -
abundance: -
j_gene: TRBJ1-6
CDR3nt: TGTGCCAGCAGCGGCAGGAGGGCGGAATCACCCCTCCACTTT
CDR3aa: CASSGRRAESPLHF

v_gene: TRBV25-1
d_gene: TRBD1
abundance: -
j_gene: TRBJ1-3
CDR3nt: TGTGCCAGCAGTGTAACAGGGGCTGGAAACACCATATATTTT
CDR3aa: CASSVTGAGNTIYF

v_gene: TRBV18
d_gene: TRBD1
abundance: -
j_gene: TRBJ1-5
CDR3nt: TGTGCCAGCTCGCTCTTCCAGGGGGCGCAAGGTCAGCCCCAGCATTTT
CDR3aa: CASSLFQGAQGQPQHF

v_gene: TRBV28
d_gene: -
abundance: -
j_gene: TRBJ2-1
CDR3nt: TGTGCCAGCAGCACCACGGACTACTCCTACAATGAGCAGTTCTTC
CDR3aa: CASSTTDYSYNEQFF

v_gene: TRBV29-1
d_gene: -
abundance: once
j_gene: TRBJ1-2
CDR3nt: TGCAGCGTTGAAGGGAGTTATGGCTACACCTTC
CDR3aa: CSVEGSYGYTF

v_gene: TRBV5-6
d_gene: TRBD2
abundance: -
j_gene: TRBJ2-3
CDR3nt: TGTGCCAGCAGCTTGGGACTAGCGGAATATACGTCGCAGTATTTT
CDR3aa: CASSLGLAEYTSQYF

v_gene: TRBV7-9
d_gene: TRBD2
abundance: -
j_gene: TRBJ2-1
CDR3nt: TGTGCCAGCAGCCGCCCTCTAGCGGGGGGGATGATCTCCTACAATGAGCAGTTCTTC
CDR3aa: CASSRPLAGGMISYNEQFF

v_gene: TRBV29-1
d_gene: TRBD1
abundance: -
j_gene: TRBJ1-2
CDR3nt: TGCAGCGCCGGACAGGGGTTGGCTAACTATGGCTACACCTTC
CDR3aa: CSAGQGLANYGYTF

v_gene: TRBV18
d_gene: TRBD1
abundance: -
j_gene: TRBJ2-7
CDR3nt: TGTGCCAGCTCACCCGGGACAGTCTCCTACGAGCAGTACTTC
CDR3aa: CASSPGTVSYEQYF

v_gene: TRBV18
d_gene: -
abundance: -
j_gene: TRBJ1-1
CDR3nt: TGTGCCAGCTCACCATTCCAGACCAGGGGGAACACTGAAGCTTTCTTT
CDR3aa: CASSPFQTRGNTEAFF

v_gene: TRBV6-2/TRBV6-3
d_gene: -
abundance: -
j_gene: TRBJ2-5
CDR3nt: TGTGCCAGCAGTTCCCCCCAGGAGGGAGAGACCCAGTACTTC
CDR3aa: CASSSPQEGETQYF

v_gene: TRBV30
d_gene: -
abundance: -
j_gene: TRBJ2-7
CDR3nt: TGTGCCTGGAGTTTAGACAGCTCCTACGAGCAGTACTTC
CDR3aa: CAWSLDSSYEQYF

v_gene: TRBV2
d_gene: -
abundance: -
j_gene: TRBJ1-1
CDR3nt: TGTGCCAGCAGTAATGGACAGCGCCGGGGCACTGAAGCTTTCTTT
CDR3aa: CASSNGQRRGTEAFF

v_gene: TRBV28
d_gene: TRBD1
abundance: -
j_gene: TRBJ1-4
CDR3nt: TGTGCCAGCGGATCCGGGACAGGAGCTAATAATGAAAAACTGTTTTTT
CDR3aa: CASGSGTGANNEKLFF

v_gene: TRBV11-2
d_gene: -
abundance: -
j_gene: TRBJ2-3
CDR3nt: TGTGCCAGCACCCGTGAGGGCCGCACAGATACGCAGTATTTT
CDR3aa: CASTREGRTDTQYF

v_gene: TRBV4-1
d_gene: TRBD2
abundance: -
j_gene: TRBJ2-5
CDR3nt: TGCGCCAGCAGCCAAGATCTGCTAGCGGGGAGAGAGGGCCAGTACTTC
CDR3aa: CASSQDLLAGREGQYF

v_gene: TRBV7-2
d_gene: TRBD2
abundance: -
j_gene: TRBJ2-1
CDR3nt: TGTGCCAGCAGCTTAACTCCCCAGCGGGGGAACAATGAGCAGTTCTTC
CDR3aa: CASSLTPQRGNNEQFF

v_gene: TRBV27
d_gene: TRBD1
abundance: once
j_gene: TRBJ1-3
CDR3nt: TGTGCCAGCAGGGGGAGGACAGGCCGCACTGGAAACACCATATATTTT
CDR3aa: CASRGRTGRTGNTIYF

v_gene: TRBV29-1
d_gene: TRBD1
abundance: once
j_gene: TRBJ1-2
CDR3nt: TGCAGCGTTGGGGACAGGGATCATGGCTACACCTTC
CDR3aa: CSVGDRDHGYTF

v_gene: TRBV7-2
d_gene: TRBD1
abundance: once
j_gene: TRBJ1-4
CDR3nt: TGTGCCAGCAGCCCGGGACAGCTTAATGAAAAACTGTTTTTT
CDR3aa: CASSPGQLNEKLFF

v_gene: TRBV5-6
d_gene: TRBD2
abundance: -
j_gene: TRBJ2-3
CDR3nt: TGTGCCAGCAGCTTGGGGCCTCGGGGGGGCCGAGGCACAGATACGCAGTATTTT
CDR3aa: CASSLGPRGGRGTDTQYF

v_gene: TRBV6-5
d_gene: -
abundance: once
j_gene: TRBJ2-2
CDR3nt: TGTGCCAGCACTGGATGGGGGGACGGGGAGCTGTTTTTT
CDR3aa: CASTGWGDGELFF

v_gene: TRBV12-3/TRBV12-4
d_gene: TRBD1
abundance: -
j_gene: TRBJ1-1
CDR3nt: TGTGCCAGCAGTGGGGACAGGAACACTGAAGCTTTCTTT
CDR3aa: CASSGDRNTEAFF

v_gene: TRBV28
d_gene: -
abundance: -
j_gene: TRBJ1-5
CDR3nt: TGTGCCAGCAGTTCGGGCAGGGGTAATGGCAATCAGCCCCAGCATTTT
CDR3aa: CASSSGRGNGNQPQHF

v_gene: TRBV6-6
d_gene: TRBD1
abundance: -
j_gene: TRBJ2-3
CDR3nt: TGTGCCAGCAGCCTTCGACAGGGGCAATCAGATACGCAGTATTTT
CDR3aa: CASSLRQGQSDTQYF

v_gene: TRBV3-1/TRBV3-2
d_gene: TRBD1
abundance: -
j_gene: TRBJ2-5
CDR3nt: TGTGCCAGCAGAAGACAGGGGTGGGAGACCCAGTACTTC
CDR3aa: CASRRQGWETQYF

v_gene: TRBV7-2
d_gene: -
abundance: once
j_gene: TRBJ2-3
CDR3nt: TGTGCCAGCCGGGGGGCCAACACAGATACGCAGTATTTT
CDR3aa: CASRGANTDTQYF

v_gene: TRBV2
d_gene: -
abundance: -
j_gene: TRBJ2-3
CDR3nt: TGTGCCAGCAGTGAACAGGGGCCTAAGTTGGATACGCAGTATTTT
CDR3aa: CASSEQGPKLDTQYF

v_gene: TRBV3-1/TRBV3-2
d_gene: -
abundance: once
j_gene: TRBJ1-3
CDR3nt: TGTGCCAGCAGCCGAAGAGGACGGGCGACAGGCGCGATCTCTGGAAACACCATATATTTT
CDR3aa: CASSRRGRATGAISGNTIYF

v_gene: TRBV10-3
d_gene: -
abundance: -
j_gene: TRBJ2-2
CDR3nt: TGTGCCATCAGTGGGGGAGGAATGAACACCGGGGAGCTGTTTTTT
CDR3aa: CAISGGGMNTGELFF

v_gene: TRBV7-2
d_gene: TRBD2
abundance: -
j_gene: TRBJ2-3
CDR3nt: TGTGCCAGCAGCTCACCCGGGACTAGCGGATACACAGATACGCAGTATTTT
CDR3aa: CASSSPGTSGYTDTQYF

v_gene: TRBV28
d_gene: TRBD2
abundance: -
j_gene: TRBJ2-2
CDR3nt: TGTGCCAGCAGTTTACAGGGACTAGCGAGTGGGGAGCTGTTTTTT
CDR3aa: CASSLQGLASGELFF

v_gene: TRBV29-1
d_gene: TRBD1
abundance: -
j_gene: TRBJ2-1
CDR3nt: TGCAGCGTTGAAGACTCGACAGGGGTTTATGAGCAGTTCTTC
CDR3aa: CSVEDSTGVYEQFF

v_gene: TRBV7-2
d_gene: TRBD2
abundance: -
j_gene: TRBJ2-5
CDR3nt: TGTGCCAGCAGCATTCGGGGGGGCCAGAAGACCCAGTACTTC
CDR3aa: CASSIRGGQKTQYF

v_gene: TRBV10-3
d_gene: TRBD2
abundance: -
j_gene: TRBJ2-5
CDR3nt: TGTGCCATCAGTGAGTTAGCGGGAGGGAAAGAGACCCAGTACTTC
CDR3aa: CAISELAGGKETQYF

v_gene: TRBV25-1
d_gene: -
abundance: -
j_gene: TRBJ2-1
CDR3nt: TGTGCCAGCAGTGCCTTTATGGGGGCGTCCTACAATGAGCAGTTCTTC
CDR3aa: CASSAFMGASYNEQFF

v_gene: TRBV29-1
d_gene: TRBD1
abundance: -
j_gene: TRBJ2-7
CDR3nt: TGCAGCGTGGTAATTGCGGGACAGGGTTTCGAGCAGTACTTC
CDR3aa: CSVVIAGQGFEQYF

v_gene: TRBV5-4
d_gene: -
abundance: -
j_gene: TRBJ2-3
CDR3nt: TGTGCCAGCTACTTAAACCCGGGTACAGATACGCAGTATTTT
CDR3aa: CASYLNPGTDTQYF

v_gene: TRBV27
d_gene: -
abundance: few
j_gene: TRBJ1-6
CDR3nt: TGTGCCAGCAGTATACGCACAGACGCGTACTCACCCCTCCACTTT
CDR3aa: CASSIRTDAYSPLHF

v_gene: TRBV23-1
d_gene: -
abundance: few
j_gene: TRBJ2-1
CDR3nt: TGCGCCAGCAGAAGAAGGAAAACGGACTATGAGCAGTTCTTC
CDR3aa: CASRRRKTDYEQFF

v_gene: TRBV6-5
d_gene: TRBD1
abundance: -
j_gene: TRBJ1-4
CDR3nt: TGTGCCAGCAGTTCCACAGGGGCAGGGGAAAAACTGTTTTTT
CDR3aa: CASSSTGAGEKLFF

v_gene: TRBV7-2
d_gene: TRBD1
abundance: -
j_gene: TRBJ1-2
CDR3nt: TGTGCCAGCAGCTTAGCAATTTACTTACAGGGGAAAGGCTACACCTTC
CDR3aa: CASSLAIYLQGKGYTF

v_gene: TRBV11-2
d_gene: TRBD2
abundance: -
j_gene: TRBJ2-1
CDR3nt: TGTGCCAGCAGCCTTAGACTAGCCCATGAGCAGTTCTTC
CDR3aa: CASSLRLAHEQFF

v_gene: TRBV28
d_gene: -
abundance: -
j_gene: TRBJ2-7
CDR3nt: TGTGCCAGCAGTTTACCCGGGACATTAAACTACGAGCAGTACTTC
CDR3aa: CASSLPGTLNYEQYF

v_gene: TRBV7-6
d_gene: -
abundance: -
j_gene: TRBJ2-5
CDR3nt: TGTGCCAGCAGCTTAGGGACAGAGTACCAAGAGACCCAGTACTTC
CDR3aa: CASSLGTEYQETQYF

v_gene: TRBV7-2
d_gene: -
abundance: -
j_gene: TRBJ1-5
CDR3nt: TGTGCCAGCAGCTTATATGGGGAGGGAAATCAGCCCCAGCATTTT
CDR3aa: CASSLYGEGNQPQHF

v_gene: TRBV6-5
d_gene: -
abundance: -
j_gene: TRBJ2-3
CDR3nt: TGTGCCAGCAGTTACTTTGGCGGGGGCCCAGATACGCAGTATTTT
CDR3aa: CASSYFGGGPDTQYF